The 12 T cell receptor beta chains below come from one sample, sequenced in a study of cytomegalovirus exposure and HLA in healthy donors. The PCR used 60 Vbeta and 13 Jbeta primers. Data came from immunoSEQ multiplex PCR; TCRdb stores just in-frame clones and leaves some out. The sample holds 50,000 to 65,000 clones, approximately 70% seen once. Sequenced sample: PBMCs. Receptor source: a woman between 50 and 59 years old in good health and CMV-seropositive.

The CDR3 protein is CASSSRRLAGVIEQFF. CDR3 coding DNA: TGTGCCAGCAGCTCTAGGAGACTAGCGGGGGTTATTGAGCAGTTCTTC. The genes are TRBV7-2 and TRBJ2-1, with 12 bases that match TRBD2. Per germline, CDR1 SGHTA and CDR2 FQGNSA. The ends lost 4 bases at V and 9 bases at J; junction bases unmatched: 10. The CDR3 is 16 amino acids.

This clone has just one count. V and J are TRBV2 and TRBJ1-3; 7 nucleotides align to TRBD1. V trimming: 8 bases; J trimming: 0 bases; junction bases outside the gene matches: 7. Per the germline V gene, CDR1 is SNHLY and CDR2 is FYNNEI. The CDR3 consists of 15 residues. The CDR3 region is CASDETGASGNTIYF. In nucleotides, the CDR3 is TGTGCCAGCGATGAAACAGGGGCCTCTGGAAACACCATATATTTT. Variable domain in full (rest from reference TRBV2 and TRBJ1-3): EPEVTQTPSHQVTQMGQEVILRCVPISNHLYFYWYRQILGQKVEFLVSFYNNEISEKSEIFDDQFSVERPDGSNFTLKIRSTKLEDSAMYFCASDETGASGNTIYFGEGSWLTVV.

This chain joins TRBV7-2 and TRBJ1-2; perhaps TRBD1 as D (5 bases). The CDR3 is made up of 15 amino acids. From germline, CDR1 is SGHTA and CDR2 FQGNSA. V shed 9 bases and J shed 6 bases, with 23 bases lying between them. Here the CDR3 reads CASLPQPGGFDGYTF. For the CDR3, the DNA is TGTGCCAGTCTACCCCAACCCGGGGGTTTTGATGGCTACACCTTC.

J is TRBJ1-2 and V is TRBV7-3, with D possibly matching TRBD1 (5 bases). CDR1 SGHTA and CDR2 FQGTGA come from the germline V gene. V lost 5 bases and J 5 bases, leaving 12 bases between the germline ends. The CDR3 is made up of 13 amino acids. This CDR3 reads CASSPSRGYGYTF. The DNA for the CDR3 is TGTGCCAGCAGCCCTTCAAGGGGATATGGCTACACCTTC.

This clone was counted only a few times. The J gene is TRBJ2-5, the V gene TRBV5-1; D may be TRBD2 (6 bases). The germline CDR1 and CDR2 sequences are SGHRS and YFSETQ. V was shortened by 7 bases and J by 3 bases, with 13 bases between the two germline ends. The CDR3 covers 13 residues. The CDR3 loop is CASGPIAEETQYF. In nucleotides, the CDR3 is TGCGCCAGCGGACCTATAGCGGAAGAGACCCAGTACTTC.

This clone has a count of ten or more. The CDR3 protein is CASSLRDRPVTGELFF. CDR3 nucleotide sequence: TGTGCCAGCAGCCTCCGGGACAGGCCGGTCACCGGGGAGCTGTTTTTT. The V call is TRBV7-9, the J call TRBJ2-2, with TRBD1 matching 8 bases. The J segment lost 4 bases and the V segment lost 5 bases, leaving 9 bases of the junction unmatched. This CDR3 spans 16 amino acids. Looked up from germline, CDR1 is SEHNR and CDR2 is FQNEAQ (reference sequence).

To note about this clone: One end of the junction does not line up with germline, which may come from a read error. This chain connects TRBV7-9 to TRBJ2-1; TRBD2 is a possible D gene (6 bases). CDR1 is SEHNR and CDR2 is FQNEAQ in the germline V gene (reference sequence). This CDR3 is built from 16 residues. CDR3 protein: CSSSLAAESSYNEQFF. The CDR3 nucleotides read TGTTCCAGCAGCTTAGCGGCGGAGAGCTCCTACAATGAGCAGTTCTTC.

This CDR3 is CASSYSTRGGYTF. The DNA of the CDR3 is TGTGCCAGCAGTTACTCAACGAGGGGGGGCTACACCTTC. V is TRBV6-5 and J is TRBJ1-2; tentative D call: TRBD1 (6 bases). CDR1 is MNHEY, CDR2 SVGAGI, per germline. Deletions cut 0 bases from V and 8 bases from J, with 10 bases between. The CDR3 loop spans 13 amino acids.

The J gene is TRBJ1-2, the V gene TRBV18, with TRBD1 as a possible D gene (5 bases). This CDR3 comprises 14 residues. V shed 3 bases and J shed 0 bases, with 8 bases lying between them. In germline, CDR1 is KGHSH, CDR2 LQKENI. The CDR3 is CASSPGRANYGYTF. The CDR3 nucleotides are TGTGCCAGCTCACCGGGCAGGGCTAACTATGGCTACACCTTC. The variable domain in full, completed from reference TRBV18 and TRBJ1-2, reads NAGVMQNPRHLVRRRGQEARLRCSPMKGHSHVYWYRQLPEEGLKFMVYLQKENIIDESGMPKERFSAEFPKEGPSILRIQQVVRGDSAAYFCASSPGRANYGYTFGSGTRLTVV.

V is TRBV5-8 and J is TRBJ2-2; D not resolved. V lost 4 bases, J lost 0 bases, and 10 bases lay in between. Germline CDR1 SGHTS, CDR2 YDEGEE. The CDR3 spans 15 residues. The CDR3 is CASSLLAPNTGELFF. Here the CDR3 DNA reads TGTGCCAGCAGCCTACTCGCCCCGAACACCGGGGAGCTGTTTTTT.

This rearrangement joins TRBV7-9 to TRBJ1-6, with TRBD1 as a possible D gene (5 bases). Looked up from germline, CDR1 is SEHNR and CDR2 is FQNEAQ (reference sequence). With 5 bases removed from V and 7 bases from J, the gap between germline ends came to 12 bases. The CDR3 is 14 amino acids. CDR3 sequence: CASSPRQKNSPLHF. The CDR3 bases are TGTGCCAGCAGCCCCAGACAGAAAAATTCACCCCTCCACTTT.

This chain uses TRBV9 with TRBJ2-7, with D perhaps matching TRBD2 (5 bases). V was pared by 1 base and J by 7 bases, with 24 bases between. This CDR3 is built from 17 residues. Germline-derived CDR1 and CDR2 are SGDLS and YYNGEE. The CDR3 DNA reads TGTGCCAGCAGCGTATTTTGCGGGCGTTTCAGGAGTTGGGAGCAGTACTTC. The encoded protein is CASSVFCGRFRSWEQYF.